The entry below describes one T cell receptor beta chain. Its antigen remains undetermined. No per-base quality is available; no much larger clone lies one base away. In the first month after transplant, blood samples were collected up to 4 times, and after that at least monthly when available. Library construction relied on the immunoSEQ multiplex PCR assay. For most patients, high-throughput TCR-beta CDR3 sequencing of genomic DNA was performed by Adaptive Biotechnologies. As for the authors' bioinformatics: TCR sequencing data for 15 to 20 patients were retrieved from Adaptive's ImmunoSEQ software; three other patients were processed with MiXCR and VDJtools. CDR3 nucleotide sequences shared between donor and recipient were removed because the origin of such sequences could not be assigned. At least 2-fold expansion over unstimulated cells and a minimum CFSE-low frequency of 0.002% (template counts) or 0.001% (read counts) were required for clones to be classified as alloreactive. Mappable clones were those detected in sequenced pre-transplant spleen, lymph node, or MLR CFSE-low populations of the donor or recipient. The cumulative frequency of alloreactive clones was calculated as a percentage of all sequences, weighted by copy number. Sourced from immuneACCESS, this table was stored by TCRdb with only in-frame sequences that have V and J called. A share of the clones is absent; for the studies checked, an unresolved V gene accounts for under half, and the remainder has no known explanation. V and J calls and clone size are given by that table; D and trimming were obtained from the DNA. For this sample the table gives tens of thousands of clones, of which 85% to 95% were detected only once. The ten largest clones capture 4.5% to 7.5% of the sample.

CDR1 is given as MDHEN and CDR2 as SYDVKM, both from the germline V gene. The V end gives up 6 bases and the J end 10 bases, leaving 8 bases in the junction not matched to a gene. The CDR3 starts with the cysteine, ends with the phenylalanine, and has 14 residues. Of the read, only the CDR3 DNA is kept; its 42 bases are in frame from base 1. The data are from a study of graft-versus-host responses after intestinal transplantation (dated by TCRdb to the early 2020s). Turning to the overall study: The transplants that recipients got were multivisceral, liver-intestinal, or isolated intestinal. Every recipient was given anti-thymocyte globulin induction, followed by around three years of maintenance tacrolimus and steroids. After intestinal transplantation, graft-versus-host and host-versus-graft alloreactive T cell clones in the graft, circulation and bone marrow were tracked using bulk TCR-beta CDR3 sequencing. Alloreactive clones were identified by sequencing pre-transplant mixed lymphocyte reaction products and comparing these products with unstimulated pre-transplant donor and recipient T cells. The cohort enrolled under 25 intestinal transplant recipients including one retransplant, and a few patients lacking pretransplant specimens were excluded. Donor T cell macrochimerism was defined as a peak of at least 4% donor T cells among recipient peripheral blood mononuclear cells. Samples from a few later patients were sequenced in-house on an Illumina MiSeq with MiXCR processing rather than by the commercial service. The full study reports these points: Early after transplant, peak levels of circulating GvH clones were found to be associated with declines in HvG clones. Patients with donor T cell macrochimerism had high GvH to HvG T cell clonal ratios in their allografts. GvH clones turned up in recipient bone marrow, with some appearing earlier in ileal mucosa or blood, a pattern consistent with an intestinal mucosal origin. The relatively low number and heterogeneity of intestinal transplant patients limited the conclusions.

This sequence was found in a human patient who received an intestinal transplant, so some T cells may come from the graft donor. Sequenced material: PBMCs, taken around 820 days after a first intestinal transplant, on the day of a second. The chain is assembled from TRBV28 and TRBJ1-4, with 10 junctional bases fitting TRBD1. The nucleotide sequence is given as TGTGCCAGCAGGCCCGGGACAGGGGCGGGAAAACTGTTTTTT. Its translation is CASRPGTGAGKLFF.